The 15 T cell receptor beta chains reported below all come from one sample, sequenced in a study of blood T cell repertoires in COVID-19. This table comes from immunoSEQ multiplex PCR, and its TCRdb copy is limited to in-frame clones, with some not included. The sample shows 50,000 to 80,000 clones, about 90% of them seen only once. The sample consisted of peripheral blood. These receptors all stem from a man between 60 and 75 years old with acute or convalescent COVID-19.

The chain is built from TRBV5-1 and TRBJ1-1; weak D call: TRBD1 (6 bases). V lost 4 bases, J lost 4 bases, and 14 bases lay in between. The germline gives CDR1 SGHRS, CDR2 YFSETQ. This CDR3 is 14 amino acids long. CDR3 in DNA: TGCGCCAGCAGCAGTACAGGGTCGTTCACTGAAGCTTTCTTT. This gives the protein CASSSTGSFTEAFF.

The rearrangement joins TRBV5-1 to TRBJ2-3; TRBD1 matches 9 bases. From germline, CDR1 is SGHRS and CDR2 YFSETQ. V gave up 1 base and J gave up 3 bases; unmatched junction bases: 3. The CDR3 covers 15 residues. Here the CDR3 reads CASSLSGQGTDTQYF. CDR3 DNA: TGCGCCAGCAGCTTGAGTGGACAGGGGACAGATACGCAGTATTTT.

In DNA, the CDR3 is TGCGCCAGCAGCCCCGACAGGGGGCAAACAGATACGCAGTATTTT. This gives the protein CASSPDRGQTDTQYF. The chain carries TRBV5-1 and TRBJ2-3; 10 bases match TRBD1. The ends lost 4 bases at V and 3 bases at J; junction bases unmatched: 5. This CDR3 region has 15 residues. The germline V gene encodes CDR1 SGHRS and CDR2 YFSETQ.

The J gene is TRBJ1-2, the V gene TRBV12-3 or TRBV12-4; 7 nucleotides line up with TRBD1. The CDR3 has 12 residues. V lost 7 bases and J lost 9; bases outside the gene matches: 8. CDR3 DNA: TGTGCCAGCATAACAGGGGAATATCGCTACACCTTC. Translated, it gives CASITGEYRYTF.

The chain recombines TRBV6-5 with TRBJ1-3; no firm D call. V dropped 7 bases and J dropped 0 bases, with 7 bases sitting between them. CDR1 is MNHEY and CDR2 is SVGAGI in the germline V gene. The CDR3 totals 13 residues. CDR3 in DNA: TGTGCCAGCACCCCCCGCTCTGGAAACACCATATATTTT. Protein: CASTPRSGNTIYF.

The CDR3 DNA reads TGTGCCAGTAGTAAGATCGGCGGAATATATAGCAATCAGCCCCAGCATTTT. Encoded protein: CASSKIGGIYSNQPQHF. The chain joins TRBV19 to TRBJ1-5; D gene uncertain. This CDR3 comprises 17 residues. Deletions cut 4 bases from V and 0 bases from J, with 16 bases between. Germline V CDR1 and CDR2: LNHDA, SQIVND (reference sequence).

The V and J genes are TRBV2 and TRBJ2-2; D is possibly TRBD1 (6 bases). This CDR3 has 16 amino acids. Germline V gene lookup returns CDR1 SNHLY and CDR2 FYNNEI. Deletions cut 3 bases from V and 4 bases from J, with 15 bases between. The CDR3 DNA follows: TGTGCCAGCAGTGACAACAGGGTTCTTGGCACCGGGGAGCTGTTTTTT. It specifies CASSDNRVLGTGELFF. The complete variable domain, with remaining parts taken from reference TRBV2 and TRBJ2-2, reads EPEVTQTPSHQVTQMGQEVILRCVPISNHLYFYWYRQILGQKVEFLVSFYNNEISEKSEIFDDQFSVERPDGSNFTLKIRSTKLEDSAMYFCASSDNRVLGTGELFFGEGSRLTVL.

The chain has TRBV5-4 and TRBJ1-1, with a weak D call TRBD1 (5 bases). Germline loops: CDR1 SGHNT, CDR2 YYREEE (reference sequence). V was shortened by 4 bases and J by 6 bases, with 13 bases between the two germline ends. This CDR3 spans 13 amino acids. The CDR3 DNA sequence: TGTGCCAGCAGCACGACAGCTTATCCTGAAGCTTTCTTT. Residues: CASSTTAYPEAFF.

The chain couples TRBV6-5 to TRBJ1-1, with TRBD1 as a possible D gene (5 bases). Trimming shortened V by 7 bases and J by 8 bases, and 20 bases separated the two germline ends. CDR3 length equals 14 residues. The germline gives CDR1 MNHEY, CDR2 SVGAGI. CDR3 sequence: CASNNLGGEQEAFF. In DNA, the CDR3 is TGTGCCAGCAACAACCTCGGGGGGGAGCAAGAAGCTTTCTTT.

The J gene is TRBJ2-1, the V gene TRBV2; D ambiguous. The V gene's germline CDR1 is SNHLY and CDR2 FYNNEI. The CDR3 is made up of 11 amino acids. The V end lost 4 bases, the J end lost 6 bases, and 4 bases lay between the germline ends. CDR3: CASSVRNEQFF. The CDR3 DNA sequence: TGTGCCAGCAGTGTTCGCAATGAGCAGTTCTTC.

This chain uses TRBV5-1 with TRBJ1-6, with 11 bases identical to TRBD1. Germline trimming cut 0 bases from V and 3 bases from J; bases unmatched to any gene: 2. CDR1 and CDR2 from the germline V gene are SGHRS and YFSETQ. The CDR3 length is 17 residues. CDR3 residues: CASSLEGTGGYNSPLHF. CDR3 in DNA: TGCGCCAGCAGCTTGGAAGGGACAGGGGGCTATAATTCACCCCTCCACTTT.

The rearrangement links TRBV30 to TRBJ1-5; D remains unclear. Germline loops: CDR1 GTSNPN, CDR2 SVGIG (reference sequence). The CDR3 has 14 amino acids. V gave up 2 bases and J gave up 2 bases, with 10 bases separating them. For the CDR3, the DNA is TGTGCCTGGAGTTTTGGTTCGGGCAATCAGCCCCAGCATTTT. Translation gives CAWSFGSGNQPQHF.

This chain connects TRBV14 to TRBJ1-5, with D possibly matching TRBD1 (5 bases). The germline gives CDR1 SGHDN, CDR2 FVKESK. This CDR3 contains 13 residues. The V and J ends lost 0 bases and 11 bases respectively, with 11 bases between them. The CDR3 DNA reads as TGTGCCAGCAGCCAAGATCTGGGGGAGGCCCAGCATTTT. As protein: CASSQDLGEAQHF.

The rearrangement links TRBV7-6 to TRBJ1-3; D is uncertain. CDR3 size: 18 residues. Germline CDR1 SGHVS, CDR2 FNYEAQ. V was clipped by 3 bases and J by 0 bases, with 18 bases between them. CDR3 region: CASSFIRAGADSGNTIYF. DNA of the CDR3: TGTGCCAGCAGCTTTATTCGAGCGGGAGCAGACTCTGGAAACACCATATATTTT.

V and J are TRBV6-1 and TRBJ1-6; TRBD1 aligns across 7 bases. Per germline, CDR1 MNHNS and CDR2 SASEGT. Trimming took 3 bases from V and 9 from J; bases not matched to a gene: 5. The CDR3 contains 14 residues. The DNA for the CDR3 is TGTGCCAGCAGTGAGGAGACAGGGTTTTCACCCCTCCACTTT. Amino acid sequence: CASSEETGFSPLHF.